These 22 T cell receptor beta chains originate from one sample sequenced in a study of cytomegalovirus exposure and HLA in healthy donors (dated by TCRdb to about 2017). The library came from the immunoSEQ multiplex PCR assay. For the multiplex PCR, a mixture combining 60 forward primers for TCR Vbeta segments and 13 reverse primers for TCR Jbeta segments was used. TCRdb stores this immuneACCESS table with in-frame sequences only. Part of the clones is absent; in the studies checked, under half of the shortfall reflects unresolved V genes, and no reason is known for the rest. This sample lists roughly 140,000 clones; nearly 80% were detected once. The biggest ten clones account for approximately 1.5% of the sample. The specimen was PBMCs. The receptors stem from a woman aged 25 to 39 in good health and CMV-seronegative.

This rearrangement joins TRBV6-1 to TRBJ2-7; 7 bases align to TRBD2. The V gene's germline CDR1 is MNHNS and CDR2 SASEGT. There are 13 residues in the CDR3. The J segment lost 3 bases and the V segment lost 5 bases, leaving 4 bases of the junction unmatched. The CDR3 coding sequence is TGTGCCAGCAGTTTCCGGACTAGCTACGAGCAGTACTTC. It codes for CASSFRTSYEQYF.

This clone came up once. The chain has TRBV5-1 and TRBJ1-1, with a weak D call TRBD1 (5 bases). Trimming shortened V by 4 bases and J by 4 bases, and 17 bases separated the two germline ends. Germline CDR1 is SGHRS and CDR2 is YFSETQ. This CDR3 has 15 amino acids. CDR3 amino acids: CASSAPGGETTEAFF. CDR3 nucleotides: TGCGCCAGCAGCGCCCCGGGAGGGGAAACCACTGAAGCTTTCTTT.

This clone was counted between two and nine times. This sequence joins TRBV7-8 and TRBJ2-7; 7 nucleotides agree with TRBD2. Germline V gene lookup returns CDR1 SGHVS and CDR2 FQNEAQ. V lost 8 bases and J lost 2; bases outside the gene matches: 12. This CDR3 region has 15 residues. The CDR3 nucleotides are TGTGCCAGCTCCCCTACCGGGGGGAGAACCTACGAGCAGTACTTC. Its translation is CASSPTGGRTYEQYF.

V usage is TRBV25-1 and J usage is TRBJ2-2, with D possibly being TRBD1 (6 bases). The ends were cut back, 5 bases at V and 0 bases at J, with 13 bases in the middle. CDR3 length: 16 amino acids. CDR1 is MGHDK and CDR2 is SYGVNS in the germline V gene. DNA of the CDR3: TGTGCCAGCAGTCAACGGACAGCCGCGAACACCGGGGAGCTGTTTTTT. It yields the protein CASSQRTAANTGELFF.

The V call is TRBV29-1, the J call TRBJ1-4; 7 bases match TRBD1. Germline lookup yields CDR1 SQVTM and CDR2 ANQGSEA. This CDR3 is 13 amino acids long. The V and J ends lost 5 bases and 4 bases, in that order; junction bases with no gene match: 4. CDR3: CSVQTGFNEKLFF. The CDR3, as DNA: TGCAGCGTTCAGACAGGGTTTAATGAAAAACTGTTTTTT.

The chain carries TRBV29-1 and TRBJ2-5; 10 bases match TRBD2. The V segment lost 4 bases and the J segment 3 bases; nucleotides outside the gene matches: 17. CDR3 size: 18 residues. Germline CDR1 and CDR2: SQVTM and ANQGSEA. This CDR3 is CSVGLVASGGISEETQYF. DNA of the CDR3: TGCAGCGTTGGCCTGGTGGCTAGCGGGGGTATATCGGAAGAGACCCAGTACTTC.

The chain has TRBV11-3 and TRBJ1-2, with D unresolved. CDR1 is SGHNT and CDR2 is YENEEA in the germline V gene. CDR3 size: 11 residues. V lost 5 bases and J lost 4, with 5 bases in between. The CDR3 here is CASSRVYGYTF. CDR3 DNA: TGTGCCAGCAGCCGGGTCTATGGCTACACCTTC.

This chain joins TRBV5-1 and TRBJ1-3; D is unresolved. Trimming took off 0 bases at V and 2 bases at J, with 12 bases between the two ends. Germline lookup yields CDR1 SGHRS and CDR2 YFSETQ. The CDR3 covers 16 residues. The CDR3 here is CASSLATPLAGNTIYF. The CDR3 nucleotides read TGCGCCAGCAGCTTGGCCACCCCACTTGCTGGAAACACCATATATTTT. Filled out from reference TRBV5-1 and TRBJ1-3, the complete variable domain reads KAGVTQTPRYLIKTRGQQVTLSCSPISGHRSVSWYQQTPGQGLQFLFEYFSETQRNKGNFPGRFSGRQFSNSRSEMNVSTLELGDSALYLCASSLATPLAGNTIYFGEGSWLTVV.

This clone is a singleton in its sample. This chain links TRBV2 with TRBJ1-5, with 7 bases fitting TRBD1. The CDR3 length is 15 residues. Looked up from germline, CDR1 is SNHLY and CDR2 is FYNNEI. The V gene end was trimmed by 3 bases and the J gene end by 4 bases; junction bases not matched to a gene: 6. For the CDR3, the DNA is TGTGCCAGCAGTGATTGGGACAGCCAGAATCAGCCCCAGCATTTT. Its translation is CASSDWDSQNQPQHF.

The rearrangement joins TRBV9 to TRBJ1-1; possibly TRBD1 for D (6 bases). The V gene lost 1 base and the J gene lost 9 bases, with 16 bases spanning the gap. CDR1 and CDR2 from the germline V gene are SGDLS and YYNGEE. This CDR3 has 14 amino acids. CDR3 DNA sequence: TGTGCCAGCAGCGTAACAGGGTCGTCGGTGAAAGCTTTCTTT. It codes for CASSVTGSSVKAFF.

The chain uses TRBV5-1 and TRBJ1-1; 10 nucleotides match TRBD1. Trimming took 4 bases from V and 1 from J; bases not matched to a gene: 4. CDR1 is SGHRS and CDR2 is YFSETQ in the germline V gene. The CDR3 spans 15 residues. CDR3 residues: CASSAWDRGNTEAFF. The CDR3 region has the DNA TGCGCCAGCAGCGCCTGGGACAGGGGGAACACTGAAGCTTTCTTT.

This chain links TRBV4-2 with TRBJ2-4; TRBD2 aligns across 8 bases. CDR3 length equals 15 residues. Germline V lookup: CDR1 LGHNA, CDR2 YNFKEQ. V gave up 4 bases and J gave up 5 bases; unmatched junction bases: 7. CDR3 in amino acids: CASSPLAGPQNIQYF. The DNA for the CDR3 is TGTGCCAGCAGCCCATTAGCGGGGCCCCAAAACATTCAGTACTTC.

The chain joins TRBV19 to TRBJ1-4, with D tentatively TRBD1 (6 bases). The germline V gene has CDR1 LNHDA and CDR2 SQIVND (reference sequence). The V end was cut by 11 bases, the J end by 6 bases, with 13 bases between. The CDR3 totals 12 residues. The CDR3 DNA reads TGTGCCGCCGGCGGGGGCGATGAAAAACTGTTTTTT. Protein sequence: CAAGGGDEKLFF.

The rearrangement links TRBV27 to TRBJ1-1, with D maybe TRBD1 (5 bases). The germline V gene has CDR1 MNHEY and CDR2 SMNVEV (reference sequence). Trimming took 3 bases from V and 1 from J, leaving 15 bases between them. The CDR3 consists of 16 residues. CDR3 nucleotides: TGTGCCAGCAGTTTTGCCCCGACAGAACCGAACACTGAAGCTTTCTTT. This encodes CASSFAPTEPNTEAFF.

J is TRBJ1-2 and V is TRBV30; no clear D gene. CDR1 is GTSNPN, CDR2 SVGIG, per germline (reference sequence). V lost 1 base and J 2 bases, leaving 14 bases between the germline ends. The CDR3 is 15 residues long. The CDR3 sequence: CAWSGAGIGNYGYTF. In nucleotides, the CDR3 is TGTGCCTGGAGTGGGGCGGGGATCGGAAACTATGGCTACACCTTC.

The CDR3 DNA reads TGCGCCAGCAGCCAAGCCCCAGGGAGCACAGATACGCAGTATTTT. Residues: CASSQAPGSTDTQYF. This sequence joins TRBV4-1 and TRBJ2-3; D perhaps matches TRBD1 (5 bases). The CDR3 extends over 15 amino acids. Between the trimmed V and J ends, which lost 1 base and 0 bases, there was a span of 8 bases. The germline V gene encodes CDR1 MGHRA and CDR2 YSYEKL.

The count of this clone is one. The rearrangement uses TRBV23-1 and TRBJ1-2; D is unclear. TRBV23-1 is an ORF, and what it does is uncertain. Trimming pared 8 bases from V and 3 bases from J, leaving 31 bases between. CDR3 size: 19 residues. CDR3 in amino acids: CASPGSLPPVRGLDYGYTF. CDR3 DNA: TGCGCCAGCCCCGGCTCCTTGCCGCCGGTACGTGGGCTCGACTATGGCTACACCTTC.

This clone has just a few counts. The chain links TRBV5-6 to TRBJ1-3; the D gene is possibly TRBD1 (6 bases). V was cut by 0 bases and J by 0 bases, with 13 bases left in between. The germline gives CDR1 SGHDT, CDR2 YYEEEE. The CDR3 runs to 17 residues. CDR3 in DNA: TGTGCCAGCAGCTTGGTTACAGGGTCGGTCTCTGGAAACACCATATATTTT. As protein: CASSLVTGSVSGNTIYF.

This chain connects TRBV7-9 to TRBJ1-1; 8 positions match TRBD1. This CDR3 has 16 amino acids. Germline V CDR1 and CDR2: SEHNR, FQNEAQ (reference sequence). The junction had 13 bases not matched to a gene; V was cut back by 4 bases and J by 6 bases. The CDR3 protein is CASSSDRTGPFAEAFF. The CDR3 nucleotides read TGTGCCAGCAGCTCTGACCGGACAGGGCCGTTCGCTGAAGCTTTCTTT.

The chain uses TRBV12-5 and TRBJ2-3, with 8 bases fitting TRBD1. The V segment lost 6 bases and the J segment 3 bases; nucleotides outside the gene matches: 5. Germline CDR1 reads LGHNT; CDR2 reads FRNRAP. The CDR3 is 14 amino acids. The CDR3 is CASGQGQDTDTQYF. The CDR3 DNA reads as TGTGCTAGTGGGCAGGGACAGGATACAGATACGCAGTATTTT.

The gene calls are TRBV13 and TRBJ1-1; tentative D call: TRBD1 (5 bases). Germline V gene data show CDR1 as PRHDT and CDR2 as FYEKMQ (reference sequence). The V and J ends lost 0 bases and 0 bases respectively, with 14 bases between them. This CDR3 comprises 17 residues. The CDR3 region has the DNA TGTGCCAGCAGCTTAGGCCACAGGAGAGTGATGAACACTGAAGCTTTCTTT. It yields the protein CASSLGHRRVMNTEAFF.

In this sample, this clone turned up once. J is TRBJ2-7 and V is TRBV7-6; tentative D call: TRBD1 (6 bases). The V end lost 3 bases, the J end lost 2 bases, and 8 bases lay between the germline ends. Germline loops: CDR1 SGHVS, CDR2 FNYEAQ. This CDR3 spans 13 amino acids. CDR3 region: CASSLTGTYEQYF. The CDR3 DNA sequence: TGTGCCAGCAGCTTGACAGGTACCTACGAGCAGTACTTC.